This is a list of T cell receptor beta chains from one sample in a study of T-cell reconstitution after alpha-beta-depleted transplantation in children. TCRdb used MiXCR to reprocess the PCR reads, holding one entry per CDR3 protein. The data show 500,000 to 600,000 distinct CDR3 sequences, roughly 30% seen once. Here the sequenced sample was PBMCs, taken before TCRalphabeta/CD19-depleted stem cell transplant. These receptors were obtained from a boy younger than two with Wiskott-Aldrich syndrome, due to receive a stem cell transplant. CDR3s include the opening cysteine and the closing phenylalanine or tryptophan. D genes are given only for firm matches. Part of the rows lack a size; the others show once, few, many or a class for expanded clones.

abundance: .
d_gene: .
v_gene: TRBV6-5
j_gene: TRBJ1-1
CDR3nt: TGTGCCAGCAGTTCAAGGCCCAGACAGACCACTGAAGCTTTCTTT
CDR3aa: CASSSRPRQTTEAFF

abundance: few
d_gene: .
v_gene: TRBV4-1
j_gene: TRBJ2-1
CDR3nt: TGCGCCAGCAGCCAAGCGGGAGGGGGCTTCGCGGAGCAGTTCTTC
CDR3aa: CASSQAGGGFAEQFF

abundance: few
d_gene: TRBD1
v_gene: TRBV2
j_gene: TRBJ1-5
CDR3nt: TGTGCCAGCAGTGAAGCGACAGGGGTAGGGCAGCCCCAGCATTTT
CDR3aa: CASSEATGVGQPQHF

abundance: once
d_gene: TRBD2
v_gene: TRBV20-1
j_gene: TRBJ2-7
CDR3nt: TGCAGTGCTAGTCATGAGGGTAGCGGGAGTTTCTACGAGCAGTACTTC
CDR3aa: CSASHEGSGSFYEQYF

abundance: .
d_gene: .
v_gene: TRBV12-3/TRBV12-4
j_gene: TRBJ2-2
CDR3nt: TGTGCCAGCAGCCCCGGCACCTCGAGGACCGGGGAGCTGTTTTTT
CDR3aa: CASSPGTSRTGELFF

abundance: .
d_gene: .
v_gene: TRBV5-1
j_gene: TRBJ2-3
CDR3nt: TGCGCCAGCAGCTTCTCGGGATCAGATACGCAGTATTTT
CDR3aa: CASSFSGSDTQYF

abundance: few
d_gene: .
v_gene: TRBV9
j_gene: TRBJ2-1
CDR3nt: TGTGCCAGCAGCGTAGCTTGGCGGAATGAGCAGTTCTTC
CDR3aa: CASSVAWRNEQFF

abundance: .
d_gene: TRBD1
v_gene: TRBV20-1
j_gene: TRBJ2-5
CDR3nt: TGCAGTGCTAGAGATCCCAGGACAGGTAACTTCGTGGAGACCCAGTACTTC
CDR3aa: CSARDPRTGNFVETQYF

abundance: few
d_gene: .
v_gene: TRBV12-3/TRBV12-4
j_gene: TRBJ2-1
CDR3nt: TGTGCCAGCAGGGTAAGCGGTACTTACAATGAGCAGTTCTTC
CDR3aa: CASRVSGTYNEQFF

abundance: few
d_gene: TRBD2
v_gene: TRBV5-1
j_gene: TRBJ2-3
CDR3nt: TGCGCCAGCAGCTTTGGACTAGCGGGAGGCCGGGATACGCAGTATTTT
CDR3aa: CASSFGLAGGRDTQYF

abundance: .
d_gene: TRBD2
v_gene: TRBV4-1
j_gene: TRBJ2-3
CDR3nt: TGCGCCAGCACCACTAGCGGGAGAGGCCCAGATACGCAGTATTTT
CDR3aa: CASTTSGRGPDTQYF

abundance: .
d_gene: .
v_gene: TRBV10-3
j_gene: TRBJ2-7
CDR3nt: TGTGCCATCCGTTGGGGTACAGACGAGCAGTACTTC
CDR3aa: CAIRWGTDEQYF

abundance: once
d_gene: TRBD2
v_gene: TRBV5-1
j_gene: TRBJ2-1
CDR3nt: TGCGCCAGCAAGCGGGAGACCTACAATGAGCAGTTCTTC
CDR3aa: CASKRETYNEQFF

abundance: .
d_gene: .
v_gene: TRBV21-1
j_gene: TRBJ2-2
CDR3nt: TGTGCCAGCAGCCGACAGGGAAGTGGACTAAACACCGCGGAGCTGTTTTTT
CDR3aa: CASSRQGSGLNTAELFF

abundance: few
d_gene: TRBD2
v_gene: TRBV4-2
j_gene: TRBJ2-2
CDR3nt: TGTGCCAGCAGCTGGGGACTAGCGGGAGAATTCACCGGGGAGCTGTTTTTT
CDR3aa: CASSWGLAGEFTGELFF

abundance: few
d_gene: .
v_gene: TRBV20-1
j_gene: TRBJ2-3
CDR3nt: TGCAGTGCGCACGAGAGGGGCACAGATACGCAGTATTTT
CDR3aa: CSAHERGTDTQYF

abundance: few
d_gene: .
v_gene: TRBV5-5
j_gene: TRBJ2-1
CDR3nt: TGTGCCAGCAGCTTGCCGGTCACCTACAATGAGCAGTTCTTC
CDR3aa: CASSLPVTYNEQFF

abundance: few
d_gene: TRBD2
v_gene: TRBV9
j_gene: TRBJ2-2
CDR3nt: TGTGCCAGCAGCGTAGGTCGGACTAGCGAGAACACCGGGGAGCTGTTTTTT
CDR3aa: CASSVGRTSENTGELFF

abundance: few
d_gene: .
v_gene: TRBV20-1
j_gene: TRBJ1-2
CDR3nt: TGCAGTGCTAGGGCAAGCATATCTAACTATGGCTACACCTTC
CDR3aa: CSARASISNYGYTF

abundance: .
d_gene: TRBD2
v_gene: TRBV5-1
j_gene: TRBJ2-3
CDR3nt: TGCGCCAGCAGCGTTCCACTAGCGGGAGGCACAGATACGCAGTATTTT
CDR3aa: CASSVPLAGGTDTQYF

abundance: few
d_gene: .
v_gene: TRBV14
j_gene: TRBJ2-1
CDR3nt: TGTGCCAGCACCCATTTCGGGGAGGCTGAGCAGTTCTTC
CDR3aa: CASTHFGEAEQFF

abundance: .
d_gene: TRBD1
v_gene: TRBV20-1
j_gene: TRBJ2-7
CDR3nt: TGCAGTGCTAGTTCGGGACAGGGGACCTACGAGCAGTACTTC
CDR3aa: CSASSGQGTYEQYF

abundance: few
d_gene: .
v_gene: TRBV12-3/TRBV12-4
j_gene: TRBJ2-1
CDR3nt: TGTGCCAGCATCAAATCAGGGGTGGGAGAGCAGTTCTTC
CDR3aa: CASIKSGVGEQFF

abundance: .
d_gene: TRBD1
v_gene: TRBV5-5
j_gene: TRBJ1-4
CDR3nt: TGTGCCAGCAGCTTGGTGGGCCGACAGGGAGGAGTTGAAAAACTGTTTTTT
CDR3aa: CASSLVGRQGGVEKLFF

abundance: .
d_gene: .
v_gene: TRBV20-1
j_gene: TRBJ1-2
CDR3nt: TGCAGTGCCTTCCAAGGCTACACCTTC
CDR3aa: CSAFQGYTF

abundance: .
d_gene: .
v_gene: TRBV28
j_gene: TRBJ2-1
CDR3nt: TGTGCCAGCAGTTTGCCAGGGGCCCTCTCCTACAATGAGCAGTTCTTC
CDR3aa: CASSLPGALSYNEQFF

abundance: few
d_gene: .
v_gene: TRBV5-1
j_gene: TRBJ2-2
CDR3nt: TGCGCCAGCAGCGTAGCGGCGGGCACCGGGGAGCTGTTTTTT
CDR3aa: CASSVAAGTGELFF

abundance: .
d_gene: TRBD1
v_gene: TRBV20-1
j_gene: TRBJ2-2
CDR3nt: TGCAGTGCAAGGAGGACAGGATTCGGGGAGCTGTTTTTT
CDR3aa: CSARRTGFGELFF

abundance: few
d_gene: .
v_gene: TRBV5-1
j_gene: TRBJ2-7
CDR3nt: TGCGCCAGCAGCTTGGTTGCAGGGGTCTACGAGCAGTACTTC
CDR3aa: CASSLVAGVYEQYF

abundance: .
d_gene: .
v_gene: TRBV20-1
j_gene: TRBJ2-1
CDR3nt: TGCAGTGCTAGAGATAGCGGCCCGAGCTCCTACAATGAGCAGTTCTTC
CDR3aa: CSARDSGPSSYNEQFF

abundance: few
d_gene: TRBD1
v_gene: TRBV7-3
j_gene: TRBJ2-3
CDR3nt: TGTGCCAGCAGCTCTGGACAGGGGCAAAAGCAGTATTTT
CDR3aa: CASSSGQGQKQYF

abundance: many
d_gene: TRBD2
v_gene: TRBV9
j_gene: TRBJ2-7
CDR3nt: TGTGCCAGCAGCGTCGGACTAGCGGGCTACGAGCAGTACTTC
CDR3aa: CASSVGLAGYEQYF

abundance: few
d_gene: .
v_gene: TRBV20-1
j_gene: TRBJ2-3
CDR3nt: TGCAGTGCTAGTAACCCCGGGGGCCCAACTACAGATACGCAGTATTTT
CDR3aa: CSASNPGGPTTDTQYF

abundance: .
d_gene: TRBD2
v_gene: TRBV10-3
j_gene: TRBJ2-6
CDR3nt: TGTGCCATCAGTGCAGCGGGAGGACACTCTGGGGCCAACGTCCTGACTTTC
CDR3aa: CAISAAGGHSGANVLTF

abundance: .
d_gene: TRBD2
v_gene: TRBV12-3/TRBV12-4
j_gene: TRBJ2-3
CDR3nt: TGTGCCAGCAGGGGAAGCGGGAGCGAACTCCGCACAGATACGCAGTATTTT
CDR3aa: CASRGSGSELRTDTQYF

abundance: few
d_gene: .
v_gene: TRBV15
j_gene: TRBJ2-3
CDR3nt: TGTGCCACCAGCAGAGATTATGAGGCTAGTGGTGGGGAAAATACGCAGTATTTT
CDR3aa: CATSRDYEASGGENTQYF

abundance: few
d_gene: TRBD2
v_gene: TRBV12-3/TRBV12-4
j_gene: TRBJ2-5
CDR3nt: TGTGCCAGCAGCGTCTGGCGGGGGAACCAAGAGACCCAGTACTTC
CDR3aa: CASSVWRGNQETQYF

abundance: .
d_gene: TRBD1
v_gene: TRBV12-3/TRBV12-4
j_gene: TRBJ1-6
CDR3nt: TGTGCCAGCAGGGAGTCGGGGACAGATTCACCCCTCCACTTT
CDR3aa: CASRESGTDSPLHF

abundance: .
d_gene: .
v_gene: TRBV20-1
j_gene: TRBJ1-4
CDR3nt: TGCAGTGCTCTCTGGAGAGGGGGAGTTGAAAAACTGTTTTTT
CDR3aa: CSALWRGGVEKLFF

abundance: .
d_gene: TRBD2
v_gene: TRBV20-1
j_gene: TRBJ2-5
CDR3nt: TGCTGTGCTATTGGGAGCGGGAGGGTTGGAGAGACCCAGTACTTC
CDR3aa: CCAIGSGRVGETQYF

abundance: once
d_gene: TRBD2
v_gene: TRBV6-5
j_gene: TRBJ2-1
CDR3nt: TGTGCCAGCAGTTACGCCGGACTAGCGGGAGGGACCTACAATGAGCAGTTCTTC
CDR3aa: CASSYAGLAGGTYNEQFF

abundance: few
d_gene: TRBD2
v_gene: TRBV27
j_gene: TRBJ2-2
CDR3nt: TGTGCCAGCAGGGGACGGGGGGGCACCGGGGAGCTGTTTTTT
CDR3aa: CASRGRGGTGELFF

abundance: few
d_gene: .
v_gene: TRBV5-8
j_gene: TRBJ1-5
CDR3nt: TGTGCCAGCAGCAACGGATTAGCTCATCAGCCCCAGCATTTT
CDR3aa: CASSNGLAHQPQHF

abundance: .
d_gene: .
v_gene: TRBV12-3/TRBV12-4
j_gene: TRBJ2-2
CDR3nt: TGTGCCAGCAGCCCAACAGGTTTCGCGAACACCGGGGAGCTGTTTTTT
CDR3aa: CASSPTGFANTGELFF

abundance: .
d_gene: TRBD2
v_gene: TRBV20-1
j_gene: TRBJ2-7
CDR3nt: TGCAGTGCTAGAAGTTGGACTAGCGGCCTCTTGGACGAGCAGTACTTC
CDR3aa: CSARSWTSGLLDEQYF

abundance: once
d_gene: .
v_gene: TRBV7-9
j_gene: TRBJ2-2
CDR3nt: TGTGCCAGCAGCTTAAAAACAGGATCGGTCACCGGGGAGCTGTTTTTT
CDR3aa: CASSLKTGSVTGELFF

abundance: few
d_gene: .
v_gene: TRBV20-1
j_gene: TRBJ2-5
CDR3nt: TGCAGTGCTAGAGCGTACCAAGAGACCCAGTACTTC
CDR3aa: CSARAYQETQYF

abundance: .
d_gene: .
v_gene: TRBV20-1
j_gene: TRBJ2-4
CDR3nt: TGCAGTGCTAGAGATGCCAGTTTAGCCAAAAACATTCAGTACTTC
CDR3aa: CSARDASLAKNIQYF

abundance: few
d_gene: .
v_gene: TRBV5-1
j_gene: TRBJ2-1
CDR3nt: TGCGCCAGCAGCGTCCGGGACACCGAAGATGAGCAGTTCTTC
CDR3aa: CASSVRDTEDEQFF

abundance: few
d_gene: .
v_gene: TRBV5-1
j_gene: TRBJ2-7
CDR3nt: TGCGCCAGCAGCCCAGTTAAGGGCAACTACGAGCAGTACTTC
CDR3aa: CASSPVKGNYEQYF

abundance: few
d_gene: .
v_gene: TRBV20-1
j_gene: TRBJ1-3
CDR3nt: TGCAGTGCTAGAGGACAGGTTGGAAGAGGAACCATATATTTT
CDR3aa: CSARGQVGRGTIYF

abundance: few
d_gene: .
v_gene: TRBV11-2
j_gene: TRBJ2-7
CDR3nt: TGTGCCAGCAGCTTAGGGGGCGGGGGCCCATTCGAGCAGTACTTC
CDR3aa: CASSLGGGGPFEQYF

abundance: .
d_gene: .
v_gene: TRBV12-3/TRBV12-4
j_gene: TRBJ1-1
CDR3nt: TGTGCCAGCAGTGATTTAGCTAAGGGGCCAACTGAAGCTTTCTTT
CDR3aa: CASSDLAKGPTEAFF